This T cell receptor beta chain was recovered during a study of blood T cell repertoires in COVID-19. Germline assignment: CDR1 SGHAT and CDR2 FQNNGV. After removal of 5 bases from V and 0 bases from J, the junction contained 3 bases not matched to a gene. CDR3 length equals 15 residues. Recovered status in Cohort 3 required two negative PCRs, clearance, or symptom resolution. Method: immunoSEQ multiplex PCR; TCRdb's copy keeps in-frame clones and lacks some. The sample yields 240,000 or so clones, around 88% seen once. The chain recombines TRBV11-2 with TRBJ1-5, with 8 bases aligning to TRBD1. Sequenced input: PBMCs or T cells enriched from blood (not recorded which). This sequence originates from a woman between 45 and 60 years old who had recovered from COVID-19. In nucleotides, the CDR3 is TGTGCCAGCAGCCAACAGGGGGATAGCAATCAGCCCCAGCATTTT. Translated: CASSQQGDSNQPQHF.